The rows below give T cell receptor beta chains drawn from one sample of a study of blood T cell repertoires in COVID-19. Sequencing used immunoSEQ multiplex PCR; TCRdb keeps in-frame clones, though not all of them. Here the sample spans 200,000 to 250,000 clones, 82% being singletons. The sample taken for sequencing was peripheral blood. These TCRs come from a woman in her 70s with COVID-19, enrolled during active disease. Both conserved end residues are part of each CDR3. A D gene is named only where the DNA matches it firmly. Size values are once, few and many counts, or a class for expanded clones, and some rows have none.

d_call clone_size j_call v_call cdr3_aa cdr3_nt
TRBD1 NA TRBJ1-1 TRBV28 CASRDRALNTEAFF TGTGCCAGCCGCGACAGGGCCTTGAACACTGAAGCTTTCTTT
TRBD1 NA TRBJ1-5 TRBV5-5 CASSSDRGSNQPQHF TGTGCCAGCAGCTCGGACAGGGGGAGCAATCAGCCCCAGCATTTT
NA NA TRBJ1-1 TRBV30 CAWSVSSLNQGTEAFF TGTGCCTGGAGTGTTTCTTCGCTAAATCAGGGCACTGAAGCTTTCTTT
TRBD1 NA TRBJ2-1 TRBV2 CASTLGQGGYNEQFF TGTGCCAGCACCCTGGGACAGGGGGGCTACAATGAGCAGTTCTTC
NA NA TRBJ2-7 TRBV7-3 CASSLSPLGSHEQYF TGTGCCAGCAGCTTAAGCCCTCTTGGGAGCCACGAGCAGTACTTC
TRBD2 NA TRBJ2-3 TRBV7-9 CASSPLAGGLSDTQYF TGTGCCAGCAGCCCACTAGCGGGAGGGCTCTCAGATACGCAGTATTTT
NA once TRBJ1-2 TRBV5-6 CASSSAVVVEGYTF TGTGCCAGCAGCTCAGCAGTTGTAGTGGAGGGCTACACCTTC
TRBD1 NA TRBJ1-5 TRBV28 CAIRGQGNQPQHF TGTGCCATTAGGGGACAGGGCAATCAGCCCCAGCATTTT
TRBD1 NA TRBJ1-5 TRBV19 CASSIRGRNQPQHF TGTGCCAGTAGTATCAGGGGGCGTAATCAGCCCCAGCATTTT
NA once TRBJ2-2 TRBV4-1 CASSHPGDHRAGELFF TGCGCCAGCAGCCATCCGGGAGATCATCGGGCCGGGGAGCTGTTTTTT
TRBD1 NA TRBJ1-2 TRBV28 CASRLTGGDYGYTF TGTGCCAGCAGGTTAACAGGGGGCGACTATGGCTACACCTTC
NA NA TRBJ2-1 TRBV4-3 CASSQDLTLVREQFF TGCGCCAGCAGCCAAGATCTGACCCTAGTGCGGGAGCAGTTCTTC
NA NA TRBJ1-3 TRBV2 CASKDTGLSGNTIYF TGTGCCAGCAAGGACACGGGCCTCTCTGGAAACACCATATATTTT
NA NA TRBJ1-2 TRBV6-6 CASSRSATGPYGYTF TGTGCCAGCAGTCGCTCGGCGACAGGCCCCTATGGCTACACCTTC
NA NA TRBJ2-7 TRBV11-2 CASSLQFGYEQYF TGTGCCAGCAGCCTACAGTTTGGCTACGAGCAGTACTTC
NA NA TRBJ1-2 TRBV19 CASSPTGNYGYTF TGTGCCAGTAGCCCGACAGGCAACTATGGCTACACCTTC
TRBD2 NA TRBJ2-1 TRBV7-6 CASSIAPLAGNNEQFF TGTGCCAGCTCCATTGCCCCCCTAGCGGGCAACAATGAGCAGTTCTTC
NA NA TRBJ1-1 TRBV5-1 CASSMGLSTEAFF TGCGCCAGCTCCATGGGGCTGAGCACTGAAGCTTTCTTT
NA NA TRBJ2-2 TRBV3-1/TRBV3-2 CASSPSGTGRTGELFF TGTGCCAGCAGCCCATCGGGAACAGGGCGCACCGGGGAGCTGTTTTTT
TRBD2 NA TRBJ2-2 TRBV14 CASSQRLAGTGELFF TGTGCCAGCAGCCAGCGACTAGCGGGCACCGGGGAGCTGTTTTTT
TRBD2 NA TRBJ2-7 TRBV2 CASSEGGGGENEQYF TGTGCCAGCAGTGAAGGGGGGGGTGGAGAGAACGAGCAGTACTTC
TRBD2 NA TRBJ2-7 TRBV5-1 CASSPRTSGYSYEQYF TGCGCCAGCAGCCCCCGGACTAGCGGGTACTCCTACGAGCAGTACTTC
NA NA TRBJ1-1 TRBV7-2 CASSSQGNTEAFF TGTGCCAGCAGCTCTCAGGGTAACACTGAAGCTTTCTTT
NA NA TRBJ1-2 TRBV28 CASNKGESVYGYTF TGTGCCAGCAATAAAGGGGAATCTGTCTATGGCTACACCTTC
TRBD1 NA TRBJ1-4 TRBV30 CAWSNSWDRGNEKLFF TGTGCCTGGAGTAATTCTTGGGACAGGGGTAATGAAAAACTGTTTTTT
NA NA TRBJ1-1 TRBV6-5 CASRDGQNTEAFF TGTGCCAGCAGAGACGGACAGAACACTGAAGCTTTCTTT
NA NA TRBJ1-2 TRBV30 CAWRNSGGPYGYTF TGTGCCTGGAGGAACTCGGGAGGCCCTTATGGCTACACCTTC
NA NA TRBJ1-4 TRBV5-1 CASSIGGEEKLFF TGCGCCAGCAGCATTGGAGGTGAGGAAAAACTGTTTTTT
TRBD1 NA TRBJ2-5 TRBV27 CASITGQVGETQYF TGTGCCAGCATTACCGGACAGGTTGGAGAGACCCAGTACTTC
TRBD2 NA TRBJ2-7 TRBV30 CAWSAYSGSSYEQYF TGTGCCTGGAGTGCTTATAGCGGGTCGAGCTACGAGCAGTACTTC
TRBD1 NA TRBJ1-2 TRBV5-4 CASSLAGTGGGGYTF TGTGCCAGCAGCTTGGCCGGGACAGGGGGTGGTGGCTACACCTTC
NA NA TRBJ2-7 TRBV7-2 CASSLVRTAASYEQYF TGTGCCAGCAGCTTAGTTCGGACAGCAGCCTCCTACGAGCAGTACTTC
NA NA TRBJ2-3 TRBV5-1 CASSFPGDTQYF TGCGCCAGCAGCTTTCCGGGGGATACGCAGTATTTT
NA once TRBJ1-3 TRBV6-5 CASSSDRSLGNTIYF TGTGCCAGCAGTTCGGACAGAAGTCTTGGAAACACCATATATTTT
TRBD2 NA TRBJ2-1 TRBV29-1 CSVKGLAGYNEQFF TGCAGCGTTAAAGGACTAGCGGGTTACAATGAGCAGTTCTTC
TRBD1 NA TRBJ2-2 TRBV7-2 CASSPDRPGTGELFF TGTGCCAGCAGCCCGGACAGGCCTGGGACCGGGGAGCTGTTTTTT
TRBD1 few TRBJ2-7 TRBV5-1 CASRKGGTASYEQYF TGCGCCAGCAGGAAAGGGGGCACCGCAAGCTACGAGCAGTACTTC
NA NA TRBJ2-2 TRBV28 CASSFLRQERKGNTGELFF TGTGCCAGCAGTTTCCTGAGACAGGAGAGAAAGGGGAACACCGGGGAGCTGTTTTTT
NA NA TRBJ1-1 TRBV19 CASTLNPRRGRRTEAFF TGTGCCAGTACCCTGAATCCTCGCAGGGGTCGTAGGACTGAAGCTTTCTTT
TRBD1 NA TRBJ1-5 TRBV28 CASSPRQGQPQHF TGTGCCAGCAGCCCCCGACAGGGACAGCCCCAGCATTTT
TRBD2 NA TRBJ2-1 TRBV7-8 CASSTRTSGRVRNEQFF TGTGCCAGCAGCACCCGGACTAGCGGGAGGGTTCGTAATGAGCAGTTCTTC
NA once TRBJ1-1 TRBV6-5 CASSSGYNWGTEAFF TGTGCCAGCAGTTCGGGATATAACTGGGGCACTGAAGCTTTCTTT
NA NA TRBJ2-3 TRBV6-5 CASSRARGTDTQYF TGTGCCAGCTCCCGAGCTCGGGGCACAGATACGCAGTATTTT
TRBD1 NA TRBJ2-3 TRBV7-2 CASSPRGREEDTQYF TGTGCCAGCAGCCCCAGGGGGCGCGAGGAAGATACGCAGTATTTT
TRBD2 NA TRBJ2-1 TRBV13 CASSLTSGRYNEQFF TGTGCCAGCAGCTTAACTAGCGGGAGATACAATGAGCAGTTCTTC
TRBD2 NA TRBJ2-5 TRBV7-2 CASSLPTSGSETQYF TGTGCCAGCAGCTTACCTACTAGCGGGAGTGAGACCCAGTACTTC
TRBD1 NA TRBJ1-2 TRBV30 CAWSVLPGQGSGYTF TGTGCCTGGAGTGTACTGCCGGGACAGGGCTCCGGCTACACCTTC
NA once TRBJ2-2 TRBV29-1 CSVGQNTGELFF TGCAGCGTGGGACAGAACACCGGGGAGCTGTTTTTT
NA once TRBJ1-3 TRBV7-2 CASSLSQISGNTIYF TGTGCCAGCAGCTTAAGTCAGATCTCTGGAAACACCATATATTTT
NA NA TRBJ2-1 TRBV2 CASSDTRNNNEQFF TGTGCCAGCAGTGATACGAGGAATAACAATGAGCAGTTCTTC
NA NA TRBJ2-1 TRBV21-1 CASRGTPRHEQFF TGTGCCAGCCGCGGGACCCCCCGGCATGAGCAGTTCTTC
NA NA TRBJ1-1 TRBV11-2 CASSQGTEAFF TGTGCCAGCAGCCAGGGGACTGAAGCTTTCTTT
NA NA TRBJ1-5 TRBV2 CASSYSDSNQPQHF TGTGCCAGCAGTTATTCAGATAGCAATCAGCCCCAGCATTTT
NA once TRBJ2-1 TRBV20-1 CSASNRGLYNEQFF TGCAGTGCTAGTAATAGGGGCCTGTACAATGAGCAGTTCTTC
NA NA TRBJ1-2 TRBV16 CASSQSRGNWGYTF TGTGCCAGCAGCCAATCTCGCGGGAACTGGGGCTACACCTTC
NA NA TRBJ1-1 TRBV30 CAWSGQSNTEAFF TGTGCCTGGAGTGGACAATCGAACACTGAAGCTTTCTTT
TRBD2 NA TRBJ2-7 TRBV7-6 CASSLETSGTYEQYF TGTGCCAGCAGCTTAGAAACTAGCGGGACGTACGAGCAGTACTTC
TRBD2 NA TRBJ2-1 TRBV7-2 CASSLGTSGTYNEQFF TGTGCCAGCAGCTTAGGTACTAGCGGGACCTACAATGAGCAGTTCTTC
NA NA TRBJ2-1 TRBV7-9 CASSLQYNEQFF TGTGCCAGCAGCTTGCAGTACAATGAGCAGTTCTTC